The 16 T cell receptor beta chains below all came from one sample that was sequenced in a study of cytomegalovirus exposure and HLA in healthy donors. The PCR ran on 60 Vbeta and 13 Jbeta primers. Assay: immunoSEQ multiplex PCR; the TCRdb copy retains only in-frame clones and omits some. This table holds approximately 220,000 clones, about 79% found once. The sequenced sample was PBMCs. These receptors were collected from a male donor in good health and CMV-seronegative.

The J gene is TRBJ2-5, the V gene TRBV18; D might be TRBD2 (5 bases). V was cut by 4 bases and J by 5 bases, with 11 bases left in between. The CDR3 totals 13 residues. CDR1 and CDR2 from the germline V gene are KGHSH and LQKENI. The CDR3 reads CASSRSGDETQYF. CDR3 bases: TGTGCCAGCTCACGGTCCGGGGATGAGACCCAGTACTTC.

The V gene is TRBV27, the J gene TRBJ2-7, with TRBD1 matching over 9 bases. Trimming took 3 bases from V and 5 from J; bases not matched to a gene: 11. CDR1 and CDR2 from the germline V gene are MNHEY and SMNVEV (reference sequence). The CDR3 is 16 residues long. The CDR3 region has the DNA TGTGCCAGCAGTTTCTTCTCCCCGGGACAGGGTAACGAGCAGTACTTC. Translation gives CASSFFSPGQGNEQYF.

The chain links TRBV27 to TRBJ2-3, with D perhaps matching TRBD1 (6 bases). CDR3 size: 14 residues. V lost 3 bases and J lost 5, with 12 bases in between. Germline-derived CDR1 and CDR2 are MNHEY and SMNVEV (reference sequence). In nucleotides, the CDR3 is TGTGCCAGCAGTTTCCGGGCAGGGGTAGATACGCAGTATTTT. The encoded protein is CASSFRAGVDTQYF.

The V gene is TRBV6-5, the J gene TRBJ2-7; the D gene is possibly TRBD1 (6 bases). Trimming pared 1 base from V and 1 base from J, leaving 8 bases between. This CDR3 comprises 14 residues. In germline, CDR1 is MNHEY, CDR2 SVGAGI. CDR3 coding DNA: TGTGCCAGCAGTTACTTCCAGGGGTCCTACGAGCAGTACTTC. This sequence encodes CASSYFQGSYEQYF.

The chain couples TRBV28 to TRBJ1-6; 7 positions match TRBD1. Germline CDR1 reads MDHEN; CDR2 reads SYDVKM. CDR3 size: 14 residues. The junction had 4 bases not matched to a gene; V was cut back by 4 bases and J by 7 bases. In DNA form, the CDR3 reads TGTGCCAGCAGTTGGACAGGAACCAATTCACCCCTCCACTTT. This codes for CASSWTGTNSPLHF.

This chain uses TRBV9 with TRBJ1-3; 8 bases line up with TRBD1. CDR3 length: 17 amino acids. Germline V gene sequence: CDR1 SGDLS, CDR2 YYNGEE. After removal of 4 bases from V and 3 bases from J, the junction contained 12 bases not matched to a gene. The CDR3 sequence is CASSRHAGGAGGNTIYF. Written as DNA, the CDR3 is TGTGCCAGCAGCCGCCACGCAGGGGGCGCGGGTGGAAACACCATATATTTT. The full variable domain, with the rest looked up from reference TRBV9 and TRBJ1-3, is DSGVTQTPKHLITATGQRVTLRCSPRSGDLSVYWYQQSLDQGLQFLIQYYNGEERAKGNILERFSAQQFPDLHSELNLSSLELGDSALYFCASSRHAGGAGGNTIYFGEGSWLTVV.

V usage is TRBV28 and J usage is TRBJ1-3, with D perhaps TRBD1 (6 bases). Looked up from germline, CDR1 is MDHEN and CDR2 is SYDVKM. Trimming shortened V by 3 bases and J by 2 bases, and 14 bases separated the two germline ends. The length of the CDR3 is 16 residues. CDR3 region: CASSFAGTTTGNTIYF. DNA of the CDR3: TGTGCCAGCAGTTTTGCTGGGACAACTACTGGAAACACCATATATTTT.

The CDR3, as DNA: TGTGCCAGCAGCGTGACTAGCGGGGGAGGCACCGGGGAGCTGTTTTTT. This sequence encodes CASSVTSGGGTGELFF. The rearrangement links TRBV9 to TRBJ2-2, with 12 bases lining up with TRBD2. The CDR3 runs 16 residues. Germline CDR1 SGDLS, CDR2 YYNGEE. Losses at the gene ends were 2 bases for V and 4 bases for J; bases not matched to a gene: 3.

This clone was found once. The gene calls are TRBV5-4 and TRBJ1-3; maybe TRBD1 (5 bases). Germline V gene lookup returns CDR1 SGHNT and CDR2 YYREEE (reference sequence). CDR3 length: 16 amino acids. V was trimmed by 4 bases and J by 0 bases, leaving 14 bases between them. CDR3 in amino acids: CASSAGGLRSGNTIYF. Here the CDR3 DNA reads TGTGCCAGCAGCGCGGGGGGACTACGCTCTGGAAACACCATATATTTT.

V and J are TRBV5-5 and TRBJ2-3; the D is unclear. Germline V gives CDR1 SGHKS, CDR2 YYEKEE (reference sequence). V lost 2 bases and J 4 bases, leaving 8 bases between the germline ends. The CDR3 runs 13 residues. The CDR3 loop reads CASSLSGADTQYF. The CDR3 region has the DNA TGTGCCAGCAGCTTATCGGGTGCAGATACGCAGTATTTT.

Points on this clone: Other nucleotide sequences from this sample produce the same CDR3. The V and J genes are TRBV7-9 and TRBJ1-1, with D unclear. V dropped 1 base and J dropped 4 bases, with 7 bases sitting between them. The CDR3 is made up of 13 amino acids. The V gene's germline CDR1 is SEHNR and CDR2 FQNEAQ (reference sequence). In DNA form, the CDR3 reads TGTGCCAGCAGCTTAGGAGGGAGCACTGAAGCTTTCTTT. This codes for CASSLGGSTEAFF. The entire variable domain, with the rest obtained from reference TRBV7-9 and TRBJ1-1, is as follows: DTGVSQNPRHKITKRGQNVTFRCDPISEHNRLYWYRQTLGQGPEFLTYFQNEAQLEKSRLLSDRFSAERPKGSFSTLEIQRTEQGDSAMYLCASSLGGSTEAFFGQGTRLTVV.

This rearrangement joins TRBV7-2 to TRBJ2-1; D might be TRBD1 (5 bases). This CDR3 spans 12 amino acids. CDR1 is SGHTA, CDR2 FQGNSA, per germline. V lost 7 bases and J lost 9, with 13 bases in between. The CDR3 DNA reads TGTGCCAGCAACCAGGACATCACTGAGCAGTTCTTC. Translating it yields CASNQDITEQFF.

CDR3 coding DNA: TGTGCCAGCAGCGGGACAGGGAGCGAGCAGTACTTC. Amino acid sequence: CASSGTGSEQYF. The J gene is TRBJ2-5, the V gene TRBV9; TRBD1 agrees at 8 bases. The DNA end is more similar to TRBJ2-7, so the J call may be wrong. The germline V gene has CDR1 SGDLS and CDR2 YYNGEE. The CDR3 spans 12 residues.

This clone was seen more than once but under ten times. DNA of the CDR3: TGTGCCACCAGCAGAGTGGCGGGGAGGAATCAGCCCCAGCATTTT. The encoded protein is CATSRVAGRNQPQHF. V is TRBV15 and J is TRBJ1-5; D unclear. CDR3 length: 15 amino acids. Germline CDR1 LNHNV, CDR2 YYDKDF (reference sequence). V shed 1 base and J shed 4 bases, with 11 bases lying between them.

This rearrangement joins TRBV19 to TRBJ2-7; 12 nucleotides match TRBD2. This CDR3 contains 14 residues. Per germline, CDR1 LNHDA and CDR2 SQIVND (reference sequence). The ends lost 7 bases at V and 6 bases at J; junction bases unmatched: 7. CDR3 coding DNA: TGTGCCAGTACTCCTAGCGGGAGGGCCACCGAGCAGTACTTC. Translating it yields CASTPSGRATEQYF.

This chain uses TRBV6-1 with TRBJ1-1; 8 bases are a match to TRBD1. The CDR3 totals 15 residues. V dropped 4 bases and J dropped 2; count of bases not matched to a gene: 6. The germline CDR1 and CDR2 sequences are MNHNS and SASEGT. The CDR3 nucleotides read TGTGCCAGCAGTGGCCCGGGACAGGTAAACACTGAAGCTTTCTTT. It yields the protein CASSGPGQVNTEAFF.